The rows below give T cell receptor beta chains drawn from one sample of a study of response to subunit inactivated influenza vaccine. TCRdb analysed the RT-PCR reads with MiXCR anew, one entry per CDR3 protein. The sample records approximately 530,000 distinct CDR3 sequences, around 7.7% being singletons. The source material was PBMCs from blood, sampled roughly 24 months after vaccination. The receptors come from a man between 45 and 75 years old who received an inactivated influenza vaccine. Each CDR3 is given with its conserved first and last residue. A D gene is named only where the DNA matches it firmly. Only some rows state a clone size, as once, few, many or a class for expanded clones.

TRBV10-3	NA	TRBJ2-1	NA	CAISESYIEVSAPYNEQFF	TGTGCCATCAGTGAGTCATATATCGAGGTCAGCGCGCCCTACAATGAGCAGTTCTTC
TRBV7-9	TRBD1	TRBJ2-4	NA	CASSSRTGSTAKNIQYF	TGTGCCAGCAGCTCCCGGACAGGGTCTACGGCCAAAAACATTCAGTACTTC
TRBV6-2/TRBV6-3	NA	TRBJ2-1	NA	CASSPLARAGDNEQFF	TGTGCCAGCAGTCCCCTAGCGAGAGCAGGTGACAATGAGCAGTTCTTC
TRBV29-1	TRBD1	TRBJ2-2	NA	CSVGFGTANTGELFF	TGCAGCGTTGGGTTTGGGACAGCGAACACCGGGGAGCTGTTTTTT
TRBV7-2	TRBD2	TRBJ2-1	once	CASSLIGGDEQFF	TGTGCCAGCAGCTTAATTGGGGGGGATGAGCAGTTCTTC
TRBV18	NA	TRBJ2-1	few	CASSPPLQSNEQFF	TGTGCCAGCTCACCACCGCTACAGAGCAATGAGCAGTTCTTC
TRBV10-3	TRBD2	TRBJ2-3	NA	CAISELAGSEGDTQYF	TGTGCCATCAGTGAGCTAGCGGGGAGCGAGGGAGATACGCAGTATTTT
TRBV4-3	TRBD2	TRBJ2-3	many	CASSQRAGGTDTQYF	TGCGCCAGCAGCCAGCGAGCGGGAGGCACAGATACGCAGTATTTT
TRBV20-1	NA	TRBJ2-7	few	CSARVTLQGHEQYF	TGCAGTGCTAGAGTTACGCTCCAGGGGCACGAGCAGTACTTC
TRBV7-2	NA	TRBJ2-5	many	CASTVTTGETQYF	TGTGCCAGCACCGTTACTACTGGGGAGACCCAGTACTTC
TRBV10-1	NA	TRBJ2-2	NA	CASSAVGNTGELFF	TGCGCCAGCAGTGCTGTTGGTAACACCGGGGAGCTGTTTTTT
TRBV6-2/TRBV6-3	NA	TRBJ1-5	many	CASSLVGPGQPQHF	TGTGCCAGCAGCCTTGTCGGTCCGGGTCAGCCCCAGCATTTT
TRBV12-3/TRBV12-4	TRBD1	TRBJ1-1	NA	CASIEDRVNTEAFF	TGTGCCAGCATCGAAGACAGGGTTAACACTGAAGCTTTCTTT
TRBV28	NA	TRBJ2-5	NA	CASSAAMKETQYF	TGTGCCAGCAGCGCGGCTATGAAAGAGACCCAGTACTTC
TRBV3-1	TRBD1	TRBJ1-2	many	CASSLRTGYYGYTF	TGTGCCAGCAGCCTGAGGACAGGGTACTATGGCTACACCTTC
TRBV27	TRBD1	TRBJ2-1	few	CASSLRDSSYNEQFF	TGTGCCAGCAGTCTCCGGGACAGCTCCTACAATGAGCAGTTCTTC
TRBV20-1	TRBD2	TRBJ2-1	NA	CSARAYPSGRIDVDEQFF	TGCAGTGCTAGAGCCTATCCTAGCGGGAGGATCGACGTCGATGAGCAGTTCTTC
TRBV14	NA	TRBJ1-2	NA	CASSPSGGRSEGYTF	TGTGCCAGCAGCCCCTCGGGGGGCAGATCGGAAGGCTACACCTTC
TRBV12-3/TRBV12-4	NA	TRBJ2-5	many	CASSLRLGGVETQYF	TGTGCCAGCAGTTTACGCTTAGGTGGGGTGGAGACCCAGTACTTC
TRBV4-1	NA	TRBJ2-3	NA	CATGRGASTDTQYF	TGCGCCACAGGCCGGGGGGCCAGCACAGATACGCAGTATTTT
TRBV3-1	TRBD1	TRBJ2-4	NA	CASSPTTGPTAIAKNIQYF	TGTGCCAGCAGCCCGACGACAGGGCCTACCGCTATAGCCAAAAACATTCAGTACTTC
TRBV7-3	NA	TRBJ2-2	few	CASSLGWSGGELFF	TGTGCCAGCAGCTTAGGCTGGAGTGGCGGGGAGCTGTTTTTT
TRBV20-1	TRBD1	TRBJ2-1	many	CSARSYGTGGRNSYNEQFF	TGCAGTGCTAGATCTTACGGGACAGGGGGAAGGAACTCCTACAATGAGCAGTTCTTC
TRBV6-5	NA	TRBJ2-1	NA	CASSYSGGYNEQFF	TGTGCCAGCAGTTACTCCGGGGGATACAATGAGCAGTTCTTC
TRBV5-1	NA	TRBJ2-3	NA	CASSLETPSRNTQYF	TGCGCCAGCAGCTTGGAGACTCCGTCTAGGAATACGCAGTATTTT
TRBV29-1	TRBD2	TRBJ2-1	many	CSVVRLAGSYNEQFF	TGCAGCGTTGTAAGACTAGCGGGAAGCTACAATGAGCAGTTCTTC